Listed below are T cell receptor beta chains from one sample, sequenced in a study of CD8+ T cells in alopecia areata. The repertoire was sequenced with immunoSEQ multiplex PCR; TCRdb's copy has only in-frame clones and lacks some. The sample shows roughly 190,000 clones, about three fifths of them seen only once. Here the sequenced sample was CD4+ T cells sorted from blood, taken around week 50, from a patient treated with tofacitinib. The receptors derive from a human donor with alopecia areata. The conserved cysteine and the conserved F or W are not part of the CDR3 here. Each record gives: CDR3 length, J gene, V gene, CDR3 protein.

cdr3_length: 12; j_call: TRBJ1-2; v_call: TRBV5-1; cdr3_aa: ASRSDRGSYGYT
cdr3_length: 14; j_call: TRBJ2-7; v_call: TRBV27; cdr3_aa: ASSLNPGQGIHEQY
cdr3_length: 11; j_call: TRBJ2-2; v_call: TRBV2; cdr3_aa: ASNMAVTGELF
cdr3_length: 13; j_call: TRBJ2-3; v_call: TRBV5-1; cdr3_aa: ASSYRQGNTDTQY
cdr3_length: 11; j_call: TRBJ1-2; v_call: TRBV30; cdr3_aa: AWGLQGNYGYT
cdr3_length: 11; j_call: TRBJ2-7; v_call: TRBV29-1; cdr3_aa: SVAKTEGYEQY
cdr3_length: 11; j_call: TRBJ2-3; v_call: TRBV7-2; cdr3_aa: ASSLDRPDTQY
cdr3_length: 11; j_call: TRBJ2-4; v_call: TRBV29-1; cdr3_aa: SVENRSRDIQY
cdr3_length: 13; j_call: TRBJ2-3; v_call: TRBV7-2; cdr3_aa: ASSLVARSTDTQY
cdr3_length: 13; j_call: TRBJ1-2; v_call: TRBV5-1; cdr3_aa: ASSLVGRANYGYT
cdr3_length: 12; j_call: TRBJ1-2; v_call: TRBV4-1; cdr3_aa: ASSQEYVRDGYT
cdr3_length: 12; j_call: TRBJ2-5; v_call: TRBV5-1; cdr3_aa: ASRGSGNQETQY
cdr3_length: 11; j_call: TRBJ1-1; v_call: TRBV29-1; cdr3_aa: SVEGRLNTEAF
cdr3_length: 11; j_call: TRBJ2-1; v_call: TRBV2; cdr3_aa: ASSADWNNEQF
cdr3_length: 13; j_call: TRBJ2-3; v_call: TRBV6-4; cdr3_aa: ASSLGGGSTDTQY
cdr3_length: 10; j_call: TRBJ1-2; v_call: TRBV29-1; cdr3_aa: SVGESNYGYT
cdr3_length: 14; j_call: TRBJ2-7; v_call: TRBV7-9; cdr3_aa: ASSFGMAGPSYEQY
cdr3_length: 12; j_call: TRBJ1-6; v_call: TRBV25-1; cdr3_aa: ASSVSVTGSPLH
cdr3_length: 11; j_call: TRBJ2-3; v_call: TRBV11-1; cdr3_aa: ASSGQGTDTQY
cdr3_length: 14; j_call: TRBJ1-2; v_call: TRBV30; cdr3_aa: AWSRLGGPQGGGYT
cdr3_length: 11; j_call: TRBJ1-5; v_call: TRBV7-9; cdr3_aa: ASSLRGDQPQH
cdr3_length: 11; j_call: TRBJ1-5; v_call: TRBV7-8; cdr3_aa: ASSLQSMRPQH
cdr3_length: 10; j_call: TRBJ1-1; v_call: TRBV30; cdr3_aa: AWTFGSSNTF
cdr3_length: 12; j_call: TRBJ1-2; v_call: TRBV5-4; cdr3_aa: ASSLDRDNYGYT
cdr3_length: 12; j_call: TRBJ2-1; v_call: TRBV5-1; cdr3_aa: ASGLAGSYNEQF
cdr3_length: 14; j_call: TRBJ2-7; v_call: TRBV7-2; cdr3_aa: ASSWTKAGLLYEQY
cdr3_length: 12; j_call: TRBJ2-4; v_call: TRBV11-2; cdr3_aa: ASSLGQGMDIQY
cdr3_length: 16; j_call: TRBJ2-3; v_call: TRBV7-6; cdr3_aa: ASSLAGVGSVLTDTQY
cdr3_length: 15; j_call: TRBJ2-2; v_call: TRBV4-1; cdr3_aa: ASSWTSGGASTGELF
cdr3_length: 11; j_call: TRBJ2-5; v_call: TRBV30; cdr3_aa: AWTHGGKETQY
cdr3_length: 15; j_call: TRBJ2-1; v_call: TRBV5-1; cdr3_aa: ASSPRPWSGDWYEQF
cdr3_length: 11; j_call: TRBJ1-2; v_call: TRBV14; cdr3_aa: ASSQAGPYGYT